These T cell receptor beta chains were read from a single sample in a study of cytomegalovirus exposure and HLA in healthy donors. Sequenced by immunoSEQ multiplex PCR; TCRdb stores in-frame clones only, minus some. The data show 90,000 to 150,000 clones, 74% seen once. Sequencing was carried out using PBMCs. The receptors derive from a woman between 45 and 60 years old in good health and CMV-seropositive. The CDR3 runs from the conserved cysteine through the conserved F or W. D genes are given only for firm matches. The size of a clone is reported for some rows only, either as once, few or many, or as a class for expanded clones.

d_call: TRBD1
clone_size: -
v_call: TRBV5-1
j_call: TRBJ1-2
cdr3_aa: CASSSQGAGSYGYTF
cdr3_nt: TGCGCCAGCAGCTCACAGGGGGCCGGCAGCTATGGCTACACCTTC

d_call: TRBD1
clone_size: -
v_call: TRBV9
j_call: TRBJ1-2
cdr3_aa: CASSTPGQGDIHGYTF
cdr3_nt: TGTGCCAGCAGCACCCCAGGACAGGGAGATATACATGGCTACACCTTC

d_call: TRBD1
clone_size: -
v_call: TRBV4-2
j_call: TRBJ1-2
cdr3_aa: CASSQPTGTNYGYTF
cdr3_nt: TGTGCCAGCAGCCAACCGACAGGGACTAACTATGGCTACACCTTC

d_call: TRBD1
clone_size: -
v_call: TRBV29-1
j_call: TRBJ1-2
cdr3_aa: CSVGDRGRGYTF
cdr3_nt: TGCAGCGTGGGGGACAGGGGCCGAGGCTACACCTTC

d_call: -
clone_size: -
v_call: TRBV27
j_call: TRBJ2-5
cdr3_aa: CASSYGLGKETQYF
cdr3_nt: TGTGCCAGCAGTTACGGGTTAGGAAAAGAGACCCAGTACTTC

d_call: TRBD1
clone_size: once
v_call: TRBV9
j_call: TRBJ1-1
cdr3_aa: CASSETGGTEAFF
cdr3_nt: TGTGCCAGCAGCGAGACAGGGGGCACTGAAGCTTTCTTT

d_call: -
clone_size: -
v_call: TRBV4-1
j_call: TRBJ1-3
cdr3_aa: CASSQDPLSGNTIYF
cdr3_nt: TGCGCCAGCAGCCAAGATCCCCTTTCTGGAAACACCATATATTTT

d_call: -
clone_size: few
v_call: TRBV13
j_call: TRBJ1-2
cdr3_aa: CASSSNNYGYTF
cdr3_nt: TGTGCCAGCAGCTCTAACAACTATGGCTACACCTTC

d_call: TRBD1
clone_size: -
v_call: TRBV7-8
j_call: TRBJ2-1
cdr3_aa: CASSFLGTGVNEQFF
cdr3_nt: TGTGCCAGCAGTTTTCTCGGGACAGGGGTCAATGAGCAGTTCTTC

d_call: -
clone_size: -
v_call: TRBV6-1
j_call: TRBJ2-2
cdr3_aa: CASSQFEGRIGELFF
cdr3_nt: TGTGCCAGCAGCCAGTTTGAGGGAAGGATCGGGGAGCTGTTTTTT

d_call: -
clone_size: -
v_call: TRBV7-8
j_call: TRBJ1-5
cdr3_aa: CASSLGLSPGGTQHF
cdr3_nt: TGTGCCAGCAGCTTAGGCCTCTCTCCTGGGGGGACCCAGCATTTT

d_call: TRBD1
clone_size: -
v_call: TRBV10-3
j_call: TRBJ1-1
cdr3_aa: CAIRASPGTGSTEAFF
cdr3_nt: TGTGCCATCAGGGCGAGTCCCGGGACAGGGTCCACTGAAGCTTTCTTT

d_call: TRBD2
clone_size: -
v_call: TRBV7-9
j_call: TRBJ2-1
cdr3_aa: CASSCRLAGGNEQFF
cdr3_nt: TGTGCCAGCAGCTGTAGGCTAGCGGGAGGCAATGAGCAGTTCTTC

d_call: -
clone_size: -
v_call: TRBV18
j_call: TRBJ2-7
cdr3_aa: CASSPQGQYEQYF
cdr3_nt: TGTGCCAGCTCACCTCAAGGACAATACGAGCAGTACTTC

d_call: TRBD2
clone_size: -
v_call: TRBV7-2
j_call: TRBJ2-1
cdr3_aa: CASSSSGLASYNEQFF
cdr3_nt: TGTGCCAGCAGCTCTTCGGGACTAGCATCCTACAATGAGCAGTTCTTC

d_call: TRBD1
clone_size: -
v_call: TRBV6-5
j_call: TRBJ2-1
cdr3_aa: CASSHPGQGHNEQFF
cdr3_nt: TGTGCCAGCAGTCACCCGGGACAGGGTCACAATGAGCAGTTCTTC

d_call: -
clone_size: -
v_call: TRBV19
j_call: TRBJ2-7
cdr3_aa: CASSIQTRYEQYF
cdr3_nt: TGTGCCAGTAGTATACAGACTCGGTACGAGCAGTACTTC

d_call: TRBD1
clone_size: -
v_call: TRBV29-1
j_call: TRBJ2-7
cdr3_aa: CSVVGQGILYEQYF
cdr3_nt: TGCAGCGTTGTGGGACAGGGAATCTTATACGAGCAGTACTTC

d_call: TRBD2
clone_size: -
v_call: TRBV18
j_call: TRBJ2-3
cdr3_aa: CASSSLAGDSTDTQYF
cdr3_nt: TGTGCCAGCTCATCCTTAGCGGGGGATAGCACAGATACGCAGTATTTT

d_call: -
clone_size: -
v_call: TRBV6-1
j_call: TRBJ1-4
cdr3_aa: CASSDSVRAANEKLFF
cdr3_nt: TGTGCCAGCAGTGATAGCGTCCGAGCCGCGAATGAAAAACTGTTTTTT

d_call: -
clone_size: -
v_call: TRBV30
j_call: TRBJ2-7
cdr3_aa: CAIGGVEQYF
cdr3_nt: TGTGCCATAGGGGGGGTCGAGCAGTACTTC

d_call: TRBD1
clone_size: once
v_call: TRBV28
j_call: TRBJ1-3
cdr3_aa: CASSGGTGLQLSSF
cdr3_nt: TGTGCCAGCAGTGGTGGGACAGGGCTGCAGCTATCCTCTTTT

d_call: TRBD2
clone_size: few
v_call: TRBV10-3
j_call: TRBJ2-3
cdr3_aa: CAISSSGGLAGGNTDTQYF
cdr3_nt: TGTGCCATCTCATCGTCGGGCGGACTAGCGGGGGGGAATACAGATACGCAGTATTTT

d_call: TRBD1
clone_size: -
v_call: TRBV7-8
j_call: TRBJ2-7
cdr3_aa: CASSGTESSYEQYF
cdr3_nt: TGTGCCAGCAGCGGGACAGAAAGTTCCTACGAGCAGTACTTC

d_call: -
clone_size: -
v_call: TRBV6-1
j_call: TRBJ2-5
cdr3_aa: CASSITGQETQYF
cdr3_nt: TGTGCCAGCAGTATAACAGGTCAAGAGACCCAGTACTTC

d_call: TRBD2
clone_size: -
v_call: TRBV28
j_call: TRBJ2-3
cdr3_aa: CASSPTSGPSTDTQYF
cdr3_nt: TGTGCCAGCAGCCCGACTAGCGGTCCTAGCACAGATACGCAGTATTTT

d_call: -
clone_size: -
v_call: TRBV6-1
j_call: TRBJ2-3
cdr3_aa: CASSEWLLEGADTQYF
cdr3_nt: TGTGCCAGCAGTGAATGGCTCCTCGAGGGCGCAGATACGCAGTATTTT

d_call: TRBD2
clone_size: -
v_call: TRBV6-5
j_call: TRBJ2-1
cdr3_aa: CASSSSGGAYNEQFF
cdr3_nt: TGTGCCAGCAGTTCTAGCGGGGGGGCCTACAATGAGCAGTTCTTC

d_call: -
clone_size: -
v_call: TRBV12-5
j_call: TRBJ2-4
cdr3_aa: CASGLASESGTPIQYF
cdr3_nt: TGTGCTAGTGGTTTGGCATCAGAATCAGGGACTCCGATTCAGTACTTC

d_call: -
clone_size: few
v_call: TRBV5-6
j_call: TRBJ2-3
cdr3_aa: CASKRTDTQYF
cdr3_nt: TGTGCCAGCAAGAGAACAGATACGCAGTATTTT

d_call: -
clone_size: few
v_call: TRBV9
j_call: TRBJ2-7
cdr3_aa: CASSPGRSVYEQYF
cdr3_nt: TGTGCCAGTTCTCCAGGGAGGTCCGTCTACGAGCAGTACTTC

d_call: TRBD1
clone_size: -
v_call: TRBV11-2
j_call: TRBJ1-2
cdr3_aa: CASSLVDRVNNYGYTF
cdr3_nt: TGTGCCAGCAGCCTTGTGGACAGGGTCAATAACTATGGCTACACCTTC

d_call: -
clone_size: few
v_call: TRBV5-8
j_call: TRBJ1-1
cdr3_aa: CASSIPTVNTEAFF
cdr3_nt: TGTGCCAGCAGCATACCTACAGTGAACACTGAAGCTTTCTTT

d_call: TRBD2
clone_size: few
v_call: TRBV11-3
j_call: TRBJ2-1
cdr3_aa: CASTSGLGNEQFF
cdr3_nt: TGTGCCAGCACCTCAGGACTAGGGAATGAGCAGTTCTTC

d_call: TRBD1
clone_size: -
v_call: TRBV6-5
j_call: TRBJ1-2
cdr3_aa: CASSPDRGVENGYTF
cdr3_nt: TGTGCCAGCAGCCCGGACAGGGGGGTTGAGAATGGCTACACCTTC

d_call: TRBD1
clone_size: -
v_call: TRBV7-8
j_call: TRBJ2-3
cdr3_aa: CASSLEGGLDTQYF
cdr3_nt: TGTGCCAGCAGCTTAGAAGGGGGCCTAGATACGCAGTATTTT

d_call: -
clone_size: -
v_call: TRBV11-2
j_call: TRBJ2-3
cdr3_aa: CASSYDLIADTQYF
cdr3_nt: TGTGCCAGCAGCTACGACCTTATAGCAGACACGCAGTATTTT

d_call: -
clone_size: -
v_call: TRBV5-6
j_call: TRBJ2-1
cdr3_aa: CASSLPAEGAEQFF
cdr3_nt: TGTGCCAGCAGCCTCCCTGCGGAGGGGGCTGAGCAGTTCTTC

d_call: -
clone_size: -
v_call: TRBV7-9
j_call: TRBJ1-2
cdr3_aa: CASSLDSPVYGYTF
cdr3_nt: TGTGCCAGCAGCTTGGACAGCCCCGTCTATGGCTACACCTTC

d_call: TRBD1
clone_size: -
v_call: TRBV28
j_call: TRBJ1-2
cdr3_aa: CASSFGDRGRLDGYTF
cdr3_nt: TGTGCCAGCAGTTTTGGGGACAGGGGGCGTCTTGATGGCTACACCTTC

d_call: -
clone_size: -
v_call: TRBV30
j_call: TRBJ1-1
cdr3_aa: CAWSGQVNEAFF
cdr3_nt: TGTGCCTGGAGTGGACAGGTAAACGAAGCTTTCTTT

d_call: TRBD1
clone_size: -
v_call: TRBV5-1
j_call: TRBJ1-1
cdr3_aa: CASSLVGGAGGTTEAFF
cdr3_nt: TGCGCCAGCAGCTTGGTAGGGGGTGCAGGGGGTACCACTGAAGCTTTCTTT

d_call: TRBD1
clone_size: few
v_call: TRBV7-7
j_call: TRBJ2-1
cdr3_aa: CASSLGTGTYNEQFF
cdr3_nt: TGTGCCAGCAGCTTAGGGACAGGGACCTACAATGAGCAGTTCTTC

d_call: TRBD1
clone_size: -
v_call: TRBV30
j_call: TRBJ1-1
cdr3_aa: CAWDRQGNTEAFF
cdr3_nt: TGTGCCTGGGATAGACAGGGAAACACTGAAGCTTTCTTT

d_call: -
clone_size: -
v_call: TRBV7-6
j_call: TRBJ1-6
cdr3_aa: CASSRGAASNSPLHF
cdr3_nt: TGTGCCAGCAGCCGGGGGGCGGCGAGCAATTCACCCCTCCACTTT

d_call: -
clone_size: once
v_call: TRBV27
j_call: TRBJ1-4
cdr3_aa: CASSPGSTNEKLFF
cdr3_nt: TGCGCCAGCAGTCCAGGGTCAACTAATGAAAAACTGTTTTTT

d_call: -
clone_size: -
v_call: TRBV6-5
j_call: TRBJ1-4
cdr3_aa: CASSRGFSEKLFF
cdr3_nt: TGTGCCAGCAGTCGAGGGTTCAGTGAAAAACTGTTTTTT

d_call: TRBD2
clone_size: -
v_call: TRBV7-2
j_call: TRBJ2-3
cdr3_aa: CASSRRTRDTQYF
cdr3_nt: TGTGCCAGCAGCCGAAGGACTAGAGATACGCAGTATTTT

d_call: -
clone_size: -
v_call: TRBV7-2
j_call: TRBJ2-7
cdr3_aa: CASSMRSGNEQYF
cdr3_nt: TGTGCCAGCAGCATGAGGTCCGGGAACGAGCAGTACTTC

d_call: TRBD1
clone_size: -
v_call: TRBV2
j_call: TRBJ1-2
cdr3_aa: CASSEGTGGAEGYTF
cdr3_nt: TGTGCCAGCAGTGAAGGCACAGGGGGCGCAGAAGGCTACACCTTC

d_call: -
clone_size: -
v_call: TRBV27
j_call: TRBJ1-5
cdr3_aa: CASSQDTYSNQPQHF
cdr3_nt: TGTGCCAGCAGCCAGGACACCTATAGCAATCAGCCCCAGCATTTT

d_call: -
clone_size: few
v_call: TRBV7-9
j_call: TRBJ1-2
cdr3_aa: CASSFDSADGYTF
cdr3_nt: TGTGCCAGCAGCTTCGACAGTGCTGATGGCTACACCTTC

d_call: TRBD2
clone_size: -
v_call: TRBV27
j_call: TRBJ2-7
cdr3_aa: CASSLTSGSFYEQYF
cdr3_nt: TGTGCCAGCAGTTTAACTAGCGGGAGTTTCTACGAGCAGTACTTC

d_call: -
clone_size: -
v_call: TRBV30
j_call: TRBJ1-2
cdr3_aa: CALEGLSGYGYTF
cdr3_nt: TGTGCCCTGGAGGGCCTCTCGGGTTATGGCTACACCTTC

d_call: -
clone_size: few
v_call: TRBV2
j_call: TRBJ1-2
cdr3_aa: CASGDTYGYTF
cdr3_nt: TGTGCCAGCGGGGACACCTATGGCTACACCTTC

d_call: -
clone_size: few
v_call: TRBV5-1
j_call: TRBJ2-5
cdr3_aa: CASSRYRVSEETQYF
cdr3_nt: TGCGCCAGCTCCCGATACAGGGTTTCGGAAGAGACCCAGTACTTC

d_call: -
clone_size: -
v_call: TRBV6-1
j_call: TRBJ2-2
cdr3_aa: CASSEDLTPTGELFF
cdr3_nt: TGTGCCAGCAGTGAAGATCTAACCCCCACCGGGGAGCTGTTTTTT

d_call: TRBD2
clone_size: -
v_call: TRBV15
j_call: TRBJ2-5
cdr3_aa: CATSREGTSQETQYF
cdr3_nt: TGTGCCACCAGCAGAGAAGGGACTAGCCAGGAGACCCAGTACTTC

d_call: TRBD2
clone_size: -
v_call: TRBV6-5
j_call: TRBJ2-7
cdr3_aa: CASTMGGSGEQYF
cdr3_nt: TGTGCCAGCACGATGGGCGGGAGTGGCGAGCAGTACTTC

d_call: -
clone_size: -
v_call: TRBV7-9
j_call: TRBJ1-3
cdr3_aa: CASSLIGEYSGNTIYF
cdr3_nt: TGTGCCAGCAGCTTAATTGGGGAGTACTCTGGAAACACCATATATTTT